The rows below give T cell receptor beta chains drawn from one sample of a study of T cell responses to AZD1222 COVID-19 vaccine. The data were produced by immunoSEQ multiplex PCR, yet TCRdb's version contains in-frame clones alone and is incomplete. The data hold around 150,000 clones, with roughly 80% observed a single time. The sample in question was peripheral blood, obtained on day 0 of AZD1222 vaccination. All receptors come from an adult in good health. Both conserved end residues are part of each CDR3. D genes are given only for firm matches. Size is stated for part of the rows, as once, few or many counts, or as a class when the clone is expanded.

TRBV15,NA,NA,TRBJ2-5,CATSRGRKETQYF,TGTGCCACCAGCAGAGGCCGCAAAGAGACCCAGTACTTC
TRBV30,NA,TRBD1,TRBJ1-6,CAWGNFAGGQIYNSPLHF,TGTGCCTGGGGCAACTTTGCCGGGGGACAGATCTATAATTCACCCCTCCACTTT
TRBV6-5,NA,NA,TRBJ1-5,CASSSLSGLDQPQHF,TGTGCCAGCAGTTCTCTCTCCGGCCTGGATCAGCCCCAGCATTTT
TRBV6-5,NA,TRBD1,TRBJ1-1,CASTTDRVTAEAFF,TGTGCCAGCACCACGGACAGGGTAACCGCTGAAGCTTTCTTT
TRBV2,NA,TRBD2,TRBJ2-3,CASRGGTSGSTDTQYF,TGTGCCAGCAGGGGTGGGACTAGCGGTAGCACAGATACGCAGTATTTT
TRBV2,once,NA,TRBJ2-5,CASSRDGPSMPSGAQYF,TGTGCCAGCAGTCGAGATGGGCCCTCCATGCCCTCTGGTGCTCAGTACTTC
TRBV7-2,NA,NA,TRBJ1-6,CASSFYGGNSPLHF,TGTGCCAGCAGCTTCTACGGGGGTAATTCACCCCTCCACTTT
TRBV28,NA,NA,TRBJ1-1,CASIPSTTGLNTEAFF,TGTGCCAGCATTCCTTCCACGACAGGCTTGAACACTGAAGCTTTCTTT
TRBV2,NA,NA,TRBJ2-7,CASSEGQRISYEQYF,TGTGCCAGCAGTGAAGGACAGAGGATATCCTACGAGCAGTACTTC
TRBV5-1,NA,NA,TRBJ1-4,CASSLEGAQEKLFF,TGCGCCAGCAGCTTGGAAGGGGCTCAGGAAAAACTGTTTTTT
TRBV25-1,NA,NA,TRBJ2-6,CASSAVGVGFSGANVLTF,TGTGCCAGCAGTGCTGTGGGGGTAGGGTTCTCTGGGGCCAACGTCCTGACTTTC
TRBV28,NA,TRBD1,TRBJ1-1,CASSPRTGINTEAFF,TGTGCCAGCAGCCCTCGGACAGGGATAAACACTGAAGCTTTCTTT
TRBV19,NA,TRBD1,TRBJ2-2,CASRTGGTGELFF,TGTGCCAGTAGAACAGGGGGCACCGGGGAGCTGTTTTTT
TRBV5-1,once,TRBD1,TRBJ1-4,CASSGQGTLNEKLFF,TGCGCCAGCAGCGGACAGGGGACCCTAAATGAAAAACTGTTTTTT
TRBV29-1,NA,TRBD1,TRBJ1-3,CSVRRQGPGGNTIYF,TGCAGCGTGCGAAGACAGGGGCCGGGCGGAAACACCATATATTTT
TRBV18,NA,NA,TRBJ1-2,CASSPAGDNYGYTF,TGTGCCAGCTCACCAGCAGGCGATAACTATGGCTACACCTTC
TRBV12-3/TRBV12-4,once,NA,TRBJ2-1,CASSLGTAGEQFF,TGTGCCAGCAGTTTAGGGACCGCAGGTGAGCAGTTCTTC
TRBV6-2/TRBV6-3,NA,NA,TRBJ2-7,CASSYTAGTFSYEQYF,TGTGCCAGCAGTTACACGGCAGGTACTTTCTCCTACGAGCAGTACTTC
TRBV6-5,NA,NA,TRBJ2-7,CASSYSARRSSYEQYF,TGTGCCAGCAGTTACTCGGCACGCAGGAGCTCCTACGAGCAGTACTTC
TRBV30,NA,NA,TRBJ1-4,CAWSRGGGSNEKLFF,TGTGCCTGGTCCCGGGGGGGTGGGTCCAATGAAAAACTGTTTTTT
TRBV5-1,NA,NA,TRBJ1-6,CASSDQGLIYNSPLHF,TGCGCCAGCAGCGACCAAGGGCTAATCTATAATTCACCCCTCCACTTT
TRBV7-3,NA,TRBD1,TRBJ2-2,CASSLFPGQGAGGELFF,TGTGCCAGCAGCTTGTTCCCGGGACAGGGGGCTGGCGGGGAGCTGTTTTTT
TRBV28,NA,NA,TRBJ1-1,CASSQRQGGVTEAFF,TGTGCCAGCAGTCAAAGGCAGGGAGGGGTCACTGAAGCTTTCTTT
TRBV27,NA,NA,TRBJ1-1,CASSSPRMGTTEAFF,TGTGCCAGCAGTTCCCCTAGGATGGGGACCACTGAAGCTTTCTTT
TRBV6-5,once,NA,TRBJ1-1,CASSNQGNTEAFF,TGTGCCAGCAGTAACCAGGGTAACACTGAAGCTTTCTTT
TRBV29-1,NA,NA,TRBJ1-1,CSAKRDTSPNTEAFF,TGCAGCGCGAAGCGGGACACTTCTCCGAACACTGAAGCTTTCTTT
TRBV7-9,NA,NA,TRBJ1-5,CASSSRVGVDNQPQHF,TGTGCCAGCAGCTCCCGTGTGGGGGTCGACAATCAGCCCCAGCATTTT
TRBV18,NA,TRBD1,TRBJ2-5,CASSPMGTVRETQYF,TGTGCCAGCTCACCGATGGGGACAGTGAGGGAGACCCAGTACTTC
TRBV3-1/TRBV3-2,NA,TRBD2,TRBJ2-7,CASSQAPSGGNPYEQYF,TGTGCCAGCAGCCAAGCCCCTAGCGGGGGGAACCCCTACGAGCAGTACTTC
TRBV6-5,NA,TRBD2,TRBJ2-1,CASSKLAGGKGEQFF,TGTGCCAGCAGTAAACTAGCGGGGGGGAAGGGTGAGCAGTTCTTC
TRBV5-5,once,NA,TRBJ1-5,CASSLGLIGAGQPQHF,TGTGCCAGCAGCTTGGGTCTTATTGGGGCCGGGCAGCCCCAGCATTTT
TRBV5-6,once,TRBD2,TRBJ2-1,CASSLVHAGGLYNEQFF,TGTGCCAGCAGCTTAGTTCATGCGGGGGGGCTCTACAATGAGCAGTTCTTC
TRBV4-2,NA,NA,TRBJ2-7,CASSPGDSWTYEQYF,TGTGCCAGCAGCCCGGGGGACAGTTGGACCTACGAGCAGTACTTC
TRBV28,NA,TRBD1,TRBJ1-2,CASSPRDRVNGYTF,TGTGCCAGCAGCCCTCGCGACAGGGTGAATGGCTACACCTTC
TRBV28,NA,NA,TRBJ2-2,CASSLTGELFF,TGTGCCAGCAGCCTAACCGGGGAGCTGTTTTTT
TRBV28,NA,NA,TRBJ2-2,CASRSQNANTGELFF,TGTGCCAGCCGGTCACAGAACGCCAACACCGGGGAGCTGTTTTTT
TRBV7-9,NA,NA,TRBJ1-1,CASSPSAGKNTEAFF,TGTGCCAGCAGCCCCTCGGCAGGGAAGAACACTGAAGCTTTCTTT
TRBV6-5,NA,TRBD1,TRBJ2-7,CASRNSGTGGYEQYF,TGTGCCAGCAGAAACAGCGGGACAGGGGGTTACGAGCAGTACTTC
TRBV5-5,NA,TRBD1,TRBJ1-3,CASSTGQGRNTIYF,TGTGCCAGCAGCACTGGACAGGGTAGAAACACCATATATTTT
TRBV5-8,NA,TRBD1,TRBJ1-5,CASSSGTGANQPQHF,TGTGCCAGCAGCTCCGGGACAGGGGCGAATCAGCCCCAGCATTTT
TRBV12-5,NA,TRBD1,TRBJ1-2,CASGLTTSTGIGYGYTF,TGTGCTAGTGGTTTGACTACCTCGACAGGGATCGGCTATGGCTACACCTTC
TRBV6-5,few,TRBD1,TRBJ2-1,CASSRDSGSNEQFF,TGTGCCAGCAGTCGGGACAGTGGGTCTAATGAGCAGTTCTTC
TRBV5-4,NA,NA,TRBJ2-1,CASSLPGDLPNEQFF,TGTGCCAGCAGCCTTCCAGGAGATTTACCCAATGAGCAGTTCTTC
TRBV19,NA,NA,TRBJ1-1,CASTTPRLSMNTEAFF,TGTGCCAGTACCACTCCGCGACTAAGCATGAACACTGAAGCTTTCTTT